This paragraph reports one TCR beta chain. Its antigen is not identified. Different DNA sequences within this sample yield the same CDR3. The data are from a study of shared clonotypes between healthy human individuals. Study-wide results and limits: Rarefaction analysis demonstrated incomplete sorted-subset sequencing notwithstanding large depth.

The authors' processing: Because ImmunoSEQ provided only junction sequences with no quality scores, the filtering differed. Produced via immunoSEQ multiplex PCR; TCRdb's table is partial and in-frame only. D and trimming come from the DNA, and the V and J calls and clone size come from that table. The sample yields some 2,500,000 clones, 93% seen once. The germline CDR1 and CDR2 sequences are SGHRS and YFSETQ. This CDR3 has 14 residues. Trimming left V 0 bases short and J 0 bases short, with 7 bases between. Source material: naive CD4+ T cells from PBMCs. The subset is: CD45RA+ positively selected. The chain recombines TRBV5-1 with TRBJ2-7; the D is unclear. The sequence was collected from a man aged 18 to 35 in good health. Some clones in this sample may be carry-over from other donors' samples. CDR3 nucleotide sequence: TGCGCCAGCAGCTTGGGAGGCGGCTCCTACGAGCAGTACTTC. It encodes CASSLGGGSYEQYF.